The subject of this entry is one TCR beta chain. The sample is drawn from a study of blood T cell repertoires in COVID-19. Study overall: COVID-19 samples, acute and convalescent, were from the United States, Italy and Spain. PBMCs, B-cell-depleted T cells, or T cells provided the cDNA or gDNA that made up the material.

V was pared by 10 bases and J by 7 bases, with 22 bases between. This CDR3 is 14 amino acids long. Germline CDR1 reads LNHDA; CDR2 reads SQIVND (reference sequence). The assay was immunoSEQ multiplex PCR, and TCRdb's table has in-frame clones only and misses some. The repertoire has 250,000 to 300,000 clones, approximately 87% of them found once; the top ten carry less than 6%. The V gene is TRBV19, the J gene TRBJ2-5, with D perhaps matching TRBD1 (6 bases). Sequenced: peripheral blood. This receptor was obtained from a man in his 60s who had recovered from COVID-19. The CDR3 coding sequence is TGTGCCACCCGATTTGGGCAGGGGAGAGGGACCCAGTACTTC. Its translation is CATRFGQGRGTQYF.